This TCR beta chain derives from a study of blood T cell repertoires in COVID-19. Study-wide context: Nucleic acid was either cDNA or gDNA, and it came from T cells, B-cell-depleted T cells, or PBMCs.

The CDR3 spans 12 residues. Trimming at V came to 3 bases and at J to 8 bases, leaving 2 bases not matched to a gene. Original handling: It was from reference gene primer amplification that nucleated cell counts were estimated. TCRdb's table, derived via immunoSEQ multiplex PCR, lists solely in-frame clones and lacks some. That table is the source of V, J and clone size, and D and trimming were worked out from the DNA. The sample consists of some 260,000 clones, roughly 84% of them appearing once. Sequences were obtained from peripheral blood. The clonotype was recovered from a woman between 18 and 29 years old with acute or convalescent COVID-19. This chain uses TRBV12-3 or TRBV12-4 with TRBJ2-3; 7 bases are shared with TRBD2. The CDR3 sequence: CASSLERGTQYF. CDR3 bases: TGTGCCAGCAGTTTGGAGCGGGGTACGCAGTATTTT.